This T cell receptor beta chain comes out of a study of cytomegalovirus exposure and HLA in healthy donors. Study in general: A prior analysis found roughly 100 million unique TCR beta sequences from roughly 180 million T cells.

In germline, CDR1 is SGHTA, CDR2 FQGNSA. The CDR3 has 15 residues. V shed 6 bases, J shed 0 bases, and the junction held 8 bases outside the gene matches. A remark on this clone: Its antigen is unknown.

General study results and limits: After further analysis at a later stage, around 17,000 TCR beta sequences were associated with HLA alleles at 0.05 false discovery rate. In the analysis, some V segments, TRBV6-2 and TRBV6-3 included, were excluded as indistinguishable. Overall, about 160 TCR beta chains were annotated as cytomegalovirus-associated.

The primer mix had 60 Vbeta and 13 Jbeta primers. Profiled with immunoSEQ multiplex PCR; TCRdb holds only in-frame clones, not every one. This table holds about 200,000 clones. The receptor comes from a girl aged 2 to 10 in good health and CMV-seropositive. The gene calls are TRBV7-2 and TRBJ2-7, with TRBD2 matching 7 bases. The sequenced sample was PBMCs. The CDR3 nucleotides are TGTGCCAGCAGTTGGACTAGTCTGAACTCCTACGAGCAGTACTTC. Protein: CASSWTSLNSYEQYF.